Described below is a single TCR beta chain sequence and its context. This CDR3 is 15 amino acids long. Germline V CDR1 and CDR2: SGHNT, YYREEE (reference sequence). Trimming stripped 0 bases from V and 4 bases from J, with 11 bases between. These data belong to a study of T cells in narcolepsy. The protocol was immunoSEQ multiplex PCR, while the TCRdb copy is restricted to in-frame clones and leaves out a portion. The top ten clones hold 1.5% to 2% of a sample with about 20,000 clones, roughly four fifths of them seen once. Sequenced input: memory (CD45RA-) CD4+ T cells from blood. The chain joins TRBV5-4 to TRBJ2-1; a possible D gene is TRBD1 (5 bases). The sequence derives from a human donor in good health. CDR3 bases: TGTGCCAGCAGCTTGGTTAAGGGGTCATACAATGAGCAGTTCTTC. Its protein is CASSLVKGSYNEQFF.